This TCR beta chain came from a study of somatic mutations in cytotoxic T cells in rheumatoid arthritis. This clone was detected only once. CDR3 length: 15 residues. Germline-derived CDR1 and CDR2 are SGDLS and YYNGEE. V gave up 0 bases and J gave up 8 bases; unmatched junction bases: 8. Data came from immunoSEQ multiplex PCR; TCRdb stores just in-frame clones and leaves some out. Among about 33,000 clones, 84% were seen once, and the ten largest hold roughly 3.1%. The rearrangement joins TRBV9 to TRBJ2-1; 7 nucleotides line up with TRBD2. The material sequenced was CD8+ T cells sorted from blood. The receptor was isolated from a man aged 40-49 years in good health. This chain's CDR3 is CASSVGWGRGDEQFF. DNA of the CDR3: TGTGCCAGCAGCGTAGGGTGGGGGAGGGGAGATGAGCAGTTCTTC.